This is a list of T cell receptor beta chains from one sample in a study of T cells in localized non-small cell lung cancer. Libraries were prepared by immunoSEQ multiplex PCR; TCRdb keeps only in-frame clonotypes and omits some of them. The sample contains tens of thousands of clones, 80% of which appear only once. The sample consisted of PBMCs, taken before any cancer treatment. These receptors originate from a man aged 35 to 69 with stage II squamous cell lung carcinoma. Both conserved end residues are part of each CDR3. Each record gives: clone size, D gene, J gene, V gene, CDR3 protein, CDR3 DNA. A D gene is named only where the DNA matches it firmly. Not every row has a clone size; where given, it reads once, few, many or a size class.

>-|-|TRBJ2-5|TRBV7-2
CASSLVPLTRETQYF
TGTGCCAGCAGCTTAGTACCGCTAACCCGGGAGACCCAGTACTTC
>-|-|TRBJ1-2|TRBV18
CASSGTGPTKYGYTF
TGTGCCAGCTCAGGAACAGGGCCAACCAAATATGGCTACACCTTC
>few|-|TRBJ1-6|TRBV18
CASSPQTENSPLHF
TGTGCCAGCTCACCACAGACAGAGAATTCACCCCTCCACTTT
>once|-|TRBJ2-5|TRBV9
CASSGEVVETQYF
TGTGCCAGCAGCGGGGAGGTGGTGGAGACCCAGTACTTC
>-|-|TRBJ2-7|TRBV28
CASTPGSYEQYF
TGTGCCAGCACGCCGGGATCCTACGAGCAGTACTTC
>-|-|TRBJ1-1|TRBV7-9
CASSLRGWTEAFF
TGTGCCAGCAGCTTACGGGGATGGACTGAAGCTTTCTTT
>-|-|TRBJ2-2|TRBV4-2
CASSQDQNGGGTGELFF
TGTGCCAGCAGCCAAGATCAAAACGGGGGAGGCACCGGGGAGCTGTTTTTT
>-|-|TRBJ2-3|TRBV27
CASSLGARTDTQYF
TGTGCCAGCAGTTTGGGAGCCCGCACAGATACGCAGTATTTT
>many|-|TRBJ1-1|TRBV5-1
CASSPLGRMNTEAFF
TGCGCCAGCAGCCCCTTGGGGAGAATGAACACTGAAGCTTTCTTT
>-|TRBD1|TRBJ2-2|TRBV2
CASSKTGAVEGAGELFF
TGTGCCAGCAGTAAGACAGGGGCGGTCGAGGGTGCCGGGGAGCTGTTTTTT
>medium-sized|-|TRBJ2-7|TRBV11-2
CASSLRGRDTIYEQYF
TGTGCCAGCAGCCTTAGGGGCCGAGACACCATCTACGAGCAGTACTTC
>-|-|TRBJ1-2|TRBV2
CASSEDGNYGYTF
TGTGCCAGCAGTGAAGACGGTAACTATGGCTACACCTTC
>-|TRBD2|TRBJ2-1|TRBV15
CATSRQGTSGRSNSYNEQFF
TGTGCCACCAGCAGACAAGGGACTAGCGGGAGGTCCAATTCCTACAATGAGCAGTTCTTC
>-|-|TRBJ1-5|TRBV5-1
CASSLQGSSNQPQHF
TGCGCCAGCAGCTTACAGGGTAGTAGCAATCAGCCCCAGCATTTT
>once|TRBD1|TRBJ1-2|TRBV29-1
CSVEALGQGLDGYTF
TGCAGCGTTGAAGCTCTGGGACAGGGGTTAGATGGCTACACCTTC
>-|-|TRBJ2-5|TRBV7-2
CASSLGVGRAQYF
TGTGCCAGCAGCTTAGGGGTAGGAAGGGCCCAGTACTTC
>-|-|TRBJ2-1|TRBV7-2
CASSLAVYNEQFF
TGTGCCAGCAGCTTAGCAGTCTACAATGAGCAGTTCTTC
>-|-|TRBJ1-2|TRBV6-6
CASNGQGNGYTF
TGTGCCAGCAACGGGCAGGGGAATGGCTACACCTTC
>-|-|TRBJ1-5|TRBV7-8
CASKLGSSNQPQHF
TGTGCCAGCAAGCTTGGCAGTAGCAATCAGCCCCAGCATTTT
>-|TRBD2|TRBJ2-1|TRBV11-2
CASSRLAGDYEQFF
TGTGCCAGCAGTCGACTAGCGGGAGACTATGAGCAGTTCTTC
>-|-|TRBJ2-7|TRBV9
CASSPRHGRANYEQYF
TGTGCCAGCAGCCCGCGACACGGGCGGGCGAACTACGAGCAGTACTTC
>-|-|TRBJ1-4|TRBV28
CASMTRAIDEKLFF
TGTGCCAGCATGACCAGGGCTATTGACGAAAAACTGTTTTTT
>-|-|TRBJ2-7|TRBV21-1
CASSKHPPTSGSHEQYF
TGTGCCAGCAGCAAACATCCCCCTACTAGCGGGAGCCACGAGCAGTACTTC
>once|-|TRBJ2-2|TRBV7-2
CASSSNPGTGELFF
TGTGCCAGCAGCTCAAACCCGGGGACCGGGGAGCTGTTTTTT
>many|-|TRBJ2-7|TRBV5-6
CASSLGRSSYEQYF
TGTGCCAGCAGTCTAGGTCGGAGCTCCTACGAGCAGTACTTC
>-|TRBD2|TRBJ2-3|TRBV4-1
CASSRGAGITDTQYF
TGCGCCAGCAGCCGAGGAGCGGGGATCACAGATACGCAGTATTTT
>-|-|TRBJ1-3|TRBV5-5
CASSLAVGGSGNTIYF
TGTGCCAGCAGCTTAGCGGTCGGGGGCTCTGGAAACACCATATATTTT
>-|-|TRBJ2-6|TRBV4-1
CASSQQGGSGANVLTF
TGCGCCAGCAGCCAACAGGGGGGGTCTGGGGCCAACGTCCTGACTTTC
>-|TRBD1|TRBJ2-1|TRBV28
CASRPRDRGYNEQFF
TGTGCCAGCAGACCAAGGGACAGGGGCTACAATGAGCAGTTCTTC
>-|-|TRBJ1-4|TRBV28
CASSSGSTNEKLFF
TGTGCCAGCAGTTCGGGGTCAACTAATGAAAAACTGTTTTTT
>once|-|TRBJ1-3|TRBV7-2
CASSLAFESGNTIYF
TGTGCCAGCAGCTTAGCGTTCGAATCTGGAAACACCATATATTTT
>-|-|TRBJ2-7|TRBV7-9
CASSSRQAGSYEQYF
TGTGCCAGCAGCTCCCGACAAGCGGGCTCCTACGAGCAGTACTTC
>-|-|TRBJ1-2|TRBV15
CATSRDGMPEGYGYTF
TGTGCCACCAGCAGAGATGGGATGCCCGAGGGGTATGGCTACACCTTC
>-|-|TRBJ2-1|TRBV28
CASSYFAGKGGYNEQFF
TGTGCCAGCAGTTACTTCGCAGGGAAAGGAGGTTACAATGAGCAGTTCTTC
>once|-|TRBJ1-2|TRBV6-1
CASSGYHGARANYGYTF
TGTGCCAGCAGTGGCTACCATGGGGCAAGGGCTAACTATGGCTACACCTTC
>-|TRBD2|TRBJ2-1|TRBV4-1
CASSQGGLAPDNEQFF
TGCGCCAGCAGCCAGGGTGGACTAGCGCCGGACAATGAGCAGTTCTTC
>-|-|TRBJ2-3|TRBV7-7
CASSQTGFTDTQYF
TGTGCTAGCAGCCAAACGGGGTTCACAGATACGCAGTATTTT